This T cell receptor (beta chain) was identified during a study of response to subunit inactivated influenza vaccine (dated by TCRdb to 2016 to 2019). Background on the whole study: Deep quantitative profiling of the T cell receptor repertoire was used in the study to follow responses to a trivalent subunit inactivated influenza vaccine. The study at large found these results: According to the authors, only a limited number of new T cells may be recruited by each seasonal influenza vaccination.

To note about this clonotype: The clone's antigen remains unknown. Qualities for individual bases were not recorded, and no much larger clone is one base off.

The CDR3 runs 14 residues from the cysteine to the phenylalanine. Only the CDR3 region is kept as DNA, spanning 42 bases read in frame from base 1. V is reduced by 2 bases and J by 6 bases, leaving a spacing of 11 bases between them. Preparation of the library involved RT-PCR. The run used an Illumina HiSeq 2500. TCRdb itself trimmed the public reads at Q25 with fastp, ran MiXCR and retained productive beta chains. Rows are combined by CDR3 protein, so each entry shows the most common genes and DNA. A total of hundreds of thousands of distinct CDR3 sequences appear in this sample, roughly 15% of them only once. The ten biggest clones cover roughly 7.2% of the sample.

This TCR was sampled from a middle-aged man who received an inactivated influenza vaccine. Donor details come from another sample of the same person, matched by shared clones. The chain is made from TRBV12-3 or TRBV12-4 and TRBJ2-1; perhaps TRBD1 is the D gene, with 6 bases matching. Material: PBMCs from blood, obtained around 14 days before vaccination. The bases read TGTGCCAGCAGTTTAAACAGGGCCCTCAATGAGCAGTTCTTC. It specifies CASSLNRALNEQFF.